The 14 T cell receptor beta chains listed next were all sequenced from one sample in a study of STAT5B mutations in CD4+ large granular lymphocyte leukemia. The protocol was immunoSEQ multiplex PCR, while the TCRdb copy is restricted to in-frame clones and leaves out a portion. The sample includes some 30,000 clones, approximately 84% of them seen just once. Sequenced sample: CD4+ T cells from blood buffy coats. These receptors were taken from a human donor in good health.

The chain links TRBV6-1 to TRBJ2-3, with 8 bases lining up with TRBD1. Trimming at V came to 6 bases and at J to 10 bases, leaving 15 bases not matched to a gene. The CDR3 runs to 15 residues. Germline V gene sequence: CDR1 MNHNS, CDR2 SASEGT. CDR3 sequence: CASSVDRGPFSSQYF. CDR3 bases: TGTGCCAGCAGCGTCGACAGGGGACCGTTTTCGTCGCAGTATTTT.

The chain joins TRBV30 to TRBJ1-6, with 8 bases identical to TRBD1. V dropped 3 bases and J dropped 9; count of bases not matched to a gene: 7. CDR3 length: 14 amino acids. Per germline, CDR1 GTSNPN and CDR2 SVGIG (reference sequence). CDR3 amino acids: CAWRARGQGSPLHF. The CDR3 DNA is TGTGCCTGGAGGGCCAGGGGGCAAGGTTCACCCCTCCACTTT. Full variable domain (missing parts from reference TRBV30 and TRBJ1-6): SQTIHQWPATLVQPVGSPLSLECTVEGTSNPNLYWYRQAAGRGLQLLFYSVGIGQISSEVPQNLSASRPQDRQFILSSKKLLLSDSGFYLCAWRARGQGSPLHFGNGTRLTVT.

This clone appeared a single time. J is TRBJ2-1 and V is TRBV10-3; D gene unclear. V was clipped by 0 bases and J by 0 bases, with 9 bases between them. Germline V gene data show CDR1 as ENHRY and CDR2 as SYGVKD. This CDR3 has 16 residues. The CDR3 loop is CAISESGSRSYNEQFF. CDR3 bases: TGTGCCATCAGTGAGTCAGGCAGTCGCTCCTACAATGAGCAGTTCTTC.

The chain employs TRBV27 and TRBJ1-1, with D possibly matching TRBD1 (6 bases). V lost 5 bases and J lost 8, with 15 bases in between. This CDR3 is built from 13 residues. From germline, CDR1 is MNHEY and CDR2 SMNVEV (reference sequence). Here the CDR3 reads CASSPTGTIEAFF. The CDR3 nucleotides are TGTGCCAGCAGTCCCACCGGGACAATAGAAGCTTTCTTT.

The V call is TRBV6-1, the J call TRBJ1-1; D is ambiguous. Germline-derived CDR1 and CDR2 are MNHNS and SASEGT. V shed 3 bases and J shed 0 bases, with 5 bases lying between them. This CDR3 has 13 amino acids. In DNA form, the CDR3 reads TGTGCCAGCAGTGAGGGTCTGAACACTGAAGCTTTCTTT. Amino acid sequence: CASSEGLNTEAFF.

This rearrangement joins TRBV9 to TRBJ2-3; D remains ambiguous. Trimming stripped 0 bases from V and 1 base from J, with 12 bases between. The CDR3 contains 16 residues. Germline V lookup: CDR1 SGDLS, CDR2 YYNGEE. CDR3 amino acids: CASSVGRQMGTDTQYF. CDR3 DNA: TGTGCCAGCAGCGTAGGTCGGCAGATGGGCACAGATACGCAGTATTTT. Full variable domain (remainder filled in from reference TRBV9 and TRBJ2-3): DSGVTQTPKHLITATGQRVTLRCSPRSGDLSVYWYQQSLDQGLQFLIQYYNGEERAKGNILERFSAQQFPDLHSELNLSSLELGDSALYFCASSVGRQMGTDTQYFGPGTRLTVL.

The rearrangement uses TRBV18 and TRBJ2-7, with unresolved D. The CDR3 totals 16 residues. Germline V lookup: CDR1 KGHSH, CDR2 LQKENI. Trimming left V 3 bases short and J 0 bases short, with 15 bases between. CDR3 region: CASSPPGGTSSYEQYF. The DNA of the CDR3 is TGTGCCAGCTCACCCCCGGGCGGTACCAGCTCCTACGAGCAGTACTTC.

This clone showed up just a few times. This chain joins TRBV28 and TRBJ2-5; D remains unclear. V lost 2 bases, J lost 7 bases, and 5 bases lay in between. The CDR3 is 11 residues long. CDR1 is MDHEN, CDR2 SYDVKM, per germline. This chain's CDR3 is CASSLTSTQYF. CDR3 sequence (DNA): TGTGCCAGCAGTTTAACCTCGACCCAGTACTTC.

The rearrangement links TRBV28 to TRBJ1-3, with D unresolved. Trimming took 7 bases from V and 2 from J, leaving 18 bases between them. The CDR3 covers 16 residues. Germline CDR1 and CDR2: MDHEN and SYDVKM. This CDR3 is CASIGVATGTGNTIYF. The CDR3 bases are TGTGCCAGCATTGGGGTAGCAACGGGAACTGGAAACACCATATATTTT. The variable domain in full, with the rest retrieved from reference TRBV28 and TRBJ1-3, is DVKVTQSSRYLVKRTGEKVFLECVQDMDHENMFWYRQDPGLGLRLIYFSYDVKMKEKGDIPEGYSVSREKKERFSLILESASTNQTSMYLCASIGVATGTGNTIYFGEGSWLTVV.

The chain joins TRBV19 to TRBJ1-4; 7 bases are shared with TRBD1. With 4 bases clipped from V and 6 bases from J, the junction kept 8 bases outside the gene matches. Germline loops: CDR1 LNHDA, CDR2 SQIVND (reference sequence). The CDR3 length is 15 residues. CDR3 bases: TGTGCCAGTAGTAAATCACGCGGGACAGATGAAAAACTGTTTTTT. Its translation is CASSKSRGTDEKLFF.

This chain joins TRBV7-8 and TRBJ1-2; D may be TRBD1 (6 bases). The germline V gene encodes CDR1 SGHVS and CDR2 FQNEAQ. V was shortened by 5 bases and J by 8 bases, with 9 bases between the two germline ends. This CDR3 spans 11 amino acids. The CDR3 region is CASSPGTGYTF. Here the CDR3 DNA reads TGTGCCAGCAGCCCCGGGACAGGCTACACCTTC.

The gene calls are TRBV7-9 and TRBJ1-1; D unresolved. Germline CDR1 and CDR2: SEHNR and FQNEAQ (reference sequence). The CDR3 runs to 13 residues. Trimming stripped 5 bases from V and 7 bases from J, with 14 bases between. CDR3 sequence: CASSPKGPYEAFF. CDR3 in DNA: TGTGCCAGCAGCCCTAAAGGGCCATATGAAGCTTTCTTT.

The V gene is TRBV11-2, the J gene TRBJ1-4; D may be TRBD1 (5 bases). Germline V gene lookup returns CDR1 SGHAT and CDR2 FQNNGV. V was clipped by 0 bases and J by 8 bases, with 13 bases between them. The CDR3 is 15 residues long. CDR3 region: CASSLDRGRAEKLFF. CDR3 coding DNA: TGTGCCAGCAGCTTAGATCGGGGCAGGGCCGAAAAACTGTTTTTT.

This clone appeared once. The V and J genes are TRBV6-6 and TRBJ2-2; possible D gene TRBD2, 6 bases. V was clipped by 6 bases and J by 3 bases, with 11 bases between them. Germline CDR1 reads MNHNY; CDR2 reads SVGAGI (reference sequence). This CDR3 is built from 14 residues. The CDR3 nucleotides are TGTGCCAGCAGACCGGGGGAATACACCGGGGAGCTGTTTTTT. Translation gives CASRPGEYTGELFF.